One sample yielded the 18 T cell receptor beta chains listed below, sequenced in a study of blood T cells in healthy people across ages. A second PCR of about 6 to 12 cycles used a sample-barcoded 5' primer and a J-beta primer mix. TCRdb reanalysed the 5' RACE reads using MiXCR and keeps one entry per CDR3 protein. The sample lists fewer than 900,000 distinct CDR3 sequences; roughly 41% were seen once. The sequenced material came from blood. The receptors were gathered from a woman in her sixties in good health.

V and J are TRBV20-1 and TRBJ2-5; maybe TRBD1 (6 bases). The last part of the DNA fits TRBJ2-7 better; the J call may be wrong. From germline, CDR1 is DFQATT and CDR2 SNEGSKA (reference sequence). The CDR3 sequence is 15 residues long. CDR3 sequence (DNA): TGCAGTGCTAGAGTTCTAACAGGGAGCGGCCGCGAGCAGTACTTC. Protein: CSARVLTGSGREQYF.

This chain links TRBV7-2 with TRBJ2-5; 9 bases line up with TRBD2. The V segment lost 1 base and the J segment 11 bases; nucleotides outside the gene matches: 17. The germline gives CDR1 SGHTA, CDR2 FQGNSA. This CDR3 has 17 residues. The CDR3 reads CASSLDGVLAGNNEQYF. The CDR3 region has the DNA TGTGCCAGCAGCTTAGATGGGGTGCTAGCGGGGAACAATGAGCAGTACTTC.

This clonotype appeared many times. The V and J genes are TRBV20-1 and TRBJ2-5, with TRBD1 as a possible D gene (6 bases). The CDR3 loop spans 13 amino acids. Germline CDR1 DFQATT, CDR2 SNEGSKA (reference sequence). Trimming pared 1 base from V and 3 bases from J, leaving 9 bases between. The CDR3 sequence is CSARGSGEETQYF. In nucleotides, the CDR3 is TGCAGTGCTAGAGGGTCAGGGGAAGAGACCCAGTACTTC.

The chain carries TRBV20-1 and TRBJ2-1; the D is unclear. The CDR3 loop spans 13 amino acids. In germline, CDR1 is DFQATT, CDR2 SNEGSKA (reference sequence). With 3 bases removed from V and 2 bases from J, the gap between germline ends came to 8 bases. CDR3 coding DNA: TGCAGTGCTAGGGACGGACCCTACAATGAGCAGTTCTTC. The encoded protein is CSARDGPYNEQFF.

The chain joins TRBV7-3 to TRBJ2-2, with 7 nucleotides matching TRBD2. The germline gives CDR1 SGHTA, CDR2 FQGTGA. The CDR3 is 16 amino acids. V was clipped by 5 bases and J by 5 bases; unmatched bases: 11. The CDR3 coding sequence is TGTGCCAGCAGCCTCGGGACTAACTCGGGTACCGGGGAGCTGTTTTTT. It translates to CASSLGTNSGTGELFF.

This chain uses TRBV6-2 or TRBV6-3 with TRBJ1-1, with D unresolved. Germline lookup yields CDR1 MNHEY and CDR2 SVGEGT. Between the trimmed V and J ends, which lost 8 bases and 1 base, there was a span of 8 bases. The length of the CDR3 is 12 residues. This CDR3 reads CASAVGNTEAFF. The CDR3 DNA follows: TGTGCCAGCGCGGTTGGGAACACTGAAGCTTTCTTT.

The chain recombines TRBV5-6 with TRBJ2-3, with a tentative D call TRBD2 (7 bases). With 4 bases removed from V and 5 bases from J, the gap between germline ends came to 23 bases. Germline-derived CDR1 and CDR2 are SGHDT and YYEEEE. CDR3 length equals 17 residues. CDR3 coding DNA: TGTGCCAGCAGCCTCCCGACAGGCGGGAGTATGGTAGATACGCAGTATTTT. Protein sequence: CASSLPTGGSMVDTQYF.

The CDR3 is CASSRDRESNTF. The CDR3 bases are TGTGCCAGCAGCCGGGACAGGGAAAGCAACACCTTC. The V call is TRBV7-8, the J call TRBJ1-2; TRBD1 aligns across 9 bases. V dropped 5 bases and J dropped 12; count of bases not matched to a gene: 7. CDR1 and CDR2 from the germline V gene are SGHVS and FQNEAQ. CDR3 size: 12 residues.

The CDR3 sequence: CASSLNPGVTGNTIYF. The CDR3 DNA sequence: TGTGCCAGCAGCTTAAACCCAGGGGTAACCGGAAACACCATATATTTT. The chain joins TRBV7-3 to TRBJ1-3; tentatively, D is TRBD1 (6 bases). Germline assignment: CDR1 SGHTA and CDR2 FQGTGA. This CDR3 contains 16 residues. V shed 1 base and J shed 4 bases, with 14 bases lying between them.

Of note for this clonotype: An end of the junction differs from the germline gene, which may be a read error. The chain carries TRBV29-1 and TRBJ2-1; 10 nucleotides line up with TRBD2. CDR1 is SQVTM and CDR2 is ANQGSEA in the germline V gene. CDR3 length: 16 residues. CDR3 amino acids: CSVEDGSSGRYNKQFF. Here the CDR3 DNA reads TGCAGCGTTGAAGATGGGTCTAGCGGGAGATACAATAAGCAGTTCTTC.

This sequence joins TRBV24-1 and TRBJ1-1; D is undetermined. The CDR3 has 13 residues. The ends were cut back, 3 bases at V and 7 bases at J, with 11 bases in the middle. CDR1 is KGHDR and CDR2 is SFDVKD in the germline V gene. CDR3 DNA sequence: TGTGCCACCAGTGATACAGACATTTGTGAAGCTTTCTTT. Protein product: CATSDTDICEAFF.

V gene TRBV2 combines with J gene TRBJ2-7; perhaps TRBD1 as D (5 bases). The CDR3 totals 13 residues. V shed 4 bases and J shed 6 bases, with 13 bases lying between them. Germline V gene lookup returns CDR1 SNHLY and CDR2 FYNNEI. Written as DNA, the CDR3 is TGTGCCAGCAGTGGGGGCAGTGTAAGCGAGCAGTACTTC. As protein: CASSGGSVSEQYF.

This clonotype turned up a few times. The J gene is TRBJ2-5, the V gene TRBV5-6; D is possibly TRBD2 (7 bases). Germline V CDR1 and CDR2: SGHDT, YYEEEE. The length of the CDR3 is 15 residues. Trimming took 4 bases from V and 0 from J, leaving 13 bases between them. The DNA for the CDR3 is TGTGCCAGCAGCGTCCGAGGGGGGGACCAAGAGACCCAGTACTTC. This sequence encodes CASSVRGGDQETQYF. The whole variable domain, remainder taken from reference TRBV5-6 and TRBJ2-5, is DAGVTQSPTHLIKTRGQQVTLRCSPKSGHDTVSWYQQALGQGPQFIFQYYEEEERQRGNFPDRFSGHQFPNYSSELNVNALLLGDSALYLCASSVRGGDQETQYFGPGTRLLVL.

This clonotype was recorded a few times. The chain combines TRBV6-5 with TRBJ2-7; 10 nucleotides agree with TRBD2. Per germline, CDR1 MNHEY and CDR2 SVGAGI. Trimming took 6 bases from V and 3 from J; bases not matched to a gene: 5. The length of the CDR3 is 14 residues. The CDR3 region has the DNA TGTGCCAGCAGGACCGGGACTAGCGTCTACGAGCAGTACTTC. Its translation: CASRTGTSVYEQYF.

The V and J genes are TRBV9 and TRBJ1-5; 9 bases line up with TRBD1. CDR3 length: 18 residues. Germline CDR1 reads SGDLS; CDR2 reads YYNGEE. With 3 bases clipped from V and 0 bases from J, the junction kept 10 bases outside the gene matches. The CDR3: CASSAGQGDLYSNQPQHF. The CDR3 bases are TGTGCCAGCAGCGCGGGACAGGGAGACCTCTATAGCAATCAGCCCCAGCATTTT.

CDR3 DNA sequence: TGTGCCAGCAGCGCCTTACAGGGTCTGGCTGAAGCTTTCTTT. Amino acids: CASSALQGLAEAFF. The chain carries TRBV9 and TRBJ1-1, with a weak D call TRBD1 (6 bases). CDR1 SGDLS and CDR2 YYNGEE come from the germline V gene. This CDR3 is 14 amino acids long. The V gene lost 3 bases and the J gene lost 6 bases, with 15 bases spanning the gap.

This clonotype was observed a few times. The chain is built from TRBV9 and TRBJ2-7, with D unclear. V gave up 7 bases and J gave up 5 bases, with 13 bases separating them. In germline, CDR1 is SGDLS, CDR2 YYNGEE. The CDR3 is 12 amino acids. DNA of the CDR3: TGTGCCAGCGCTGCCGCCGGGCACGAGCAGTACTTC. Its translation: CASAAAGHEQYF.

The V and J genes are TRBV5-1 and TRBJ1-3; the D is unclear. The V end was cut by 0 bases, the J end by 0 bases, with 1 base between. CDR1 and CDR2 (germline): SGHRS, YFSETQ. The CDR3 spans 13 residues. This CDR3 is CASSLDSGNTIYF. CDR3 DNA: TGCGCCAGCAGCTTGGACTCTGGAAACACCATATATTTT.